This T cell receptor beta chain was observed in a study of T cell responses to AZD1222 COVID-19 vaccine. The table came from immunoSEQ multiplex PCR; TCRdb's copy has only in-frame clones and leaves some out. The sample lists 100,000 to 150,000 clones, approximately 84% occurring once. This clone was counted a few times. The sample was peripheral blood, taken on day 0 of AZD1222 vaccination. The origin of this receptor is an adult in good health.

DNA for the CDR3: TGCGCCAGCAGCTTGGAAGGTGGATACTATGGCTACACCTTC. Amino acid sequence: CASSLEGGYYGYTF. The V call is TRBV5-1, the J call TRBJ1-2, with unresolved D. The CDR3 length is 14 residues. Per germline, CDR1 SGHRS and CDR2 YFSETQ. Deletions cut 0 bases from V and 3 bases from J, with 9 bases between.